The 9 T cell receptor beta chains listed next were all sequenced from one sample in a study of blood T cell repertoires in COVID-19. Only in-frame clones appear in the TCRdb table, and some are missing; sequencing was by immunoSEQ multiplex PCR. The sample includes 90,000 to 150,000 clones, roughly four fifths seen only once; the top ten take over 7%. The sequenced material came from peripheral blood. Receptors were obtained from a human donor in a cohort sampled during active COVID-19.

This clone was counted a few times. This chain uses TRBV4-1 with TRBJ2-7; weak D call: TRBD2 (5 bases). The V end lost 4 bases, the J end lost 0 bases, and 16 bases lay between the germline ends. The germline gives CDR1 MGHRA, CDR2 YSYEKL. The CDR3 is made up of 16 amino acids. CDR3 in DNA: TGCGCCAGCAGCCCCAGCGGACTCCCCGTCTCCTACGAGCAGTACTTC. This sequence encodes CASSPSGLPVSYEQYF.

J is TRBJ2-7 and V is TRBV9; D is perhaps TRBD2 (5 bases). The CDR3 has 15 amino acids. With 4 bases removed from V and 0 bases from J, the gap between germline ends came to 14 bases. The V gene's germline CDR1 is SGDLS and CDR2 YYNGEE. As DNA, the CDR3 is TGTGCCAGCAGCCCCCAGGACTTACCCTCCTACGAGCAGTACTTC. Amino acids: CASSPQDLPSYEQYF.

CDR3 sequence: CATSTTSKNTGELFF. CDR3 in DNA: TGTGCCACCAGCACGACTAGTAAGAACACCGGGGAGCTGTTTTTT. The chain joins TRBV15 to TRBJ2-2, with a tentative D call TRBD2 (6 bases). Trimming cost V 4 bases and J 1 base, with 10 bases left between them. The CDR3 has 15 amino acids. Germline CDR1 is LNHNV and CDR2 is YYDKDF (reference sequence).

The V gene is TRBV12-3 or TRBV12-4, the J gene TRBJ1-2; D gene ambiguous. The ends were cut back, 1 base at V and 6 bases at J, with 6 bases in the middle. The CDR3 is 12 amino acids. The CDR3 DNA reads as TGTGCCAGCAGTTTAGTCAGCGATGGCTACACCTTC. This encodes CASSLVSDGYTF.

V and J are TRBV6-6 and TRBJ2-7; 8 bases fit TRBD1. CDR1 and CDR2 from the germline V gene are MNHNY and SVGAGI (reference sequence). The CDR3 has 13 amino acids. J gave up 1 base and V 10 bases, and 6 bases lay outside the gene matches. For the CDR3, the DNA is TGTGCCACTTGGGACAGGAAGTCCTACGAGCAGTACTTC. Residues: CATWDRKSYEQYF.

The chain uses TRBV28 and TRBJ2-6; 8 bases line up with TRBD1. CDR3 length: 16 residues. V lost 4 bases to trimming and J lost 0 bases; unmatched junction nucleotides: 2. Germline assignment: CDR1 MDHEN and CDR2 SYDVKM. CDR3 DNA sequence: TGTGCCAGCAGTTCTACAGGGGGCTCTGGGGCCAACGTCCTGACTTTC. Encoded protein: CASSSTGGSGANVLTF.

This CDR3 reads CASSPWAANTEAFF. The CDR3 DNA reads as TGTGCCAGTAGCCCGTGGGCCGCAAACACTGAAGCTTTCTTT. The chain is built from TRBV19 and TRBJ1-1; the D is unclear. Trimming removed 6 bases at V and 2 bases at J, with 13 bases between. The CDR3 has 14 amino acids. Germline CDR1 LNHDA, CDR2 SQIVND (reference sequence).

The chain links TRBV27 to TRBJ2-3, with a weak D call TRBD2 (6 bases). Trimming shortened V by 2 bases and J by 0 bases, and 9 bases separated the two germline ends. The germline CDR1 and CDR2 sequences are MNHEY and SMNVEV (reference sequence). The CDR3 loop spans 15 amino acids. The CDR3 DNA sequence: TGTGCCAGCAGTTTAGAGCGGGCAAGCACAGATACGCAGTATTTT. Residues: CASSLERASTDTQYF.

The chain joins TRBV2 to TRBJ1-2; D is ambiguous. The CDR3 sequence is 15 residues long. The V gene's germline CDR1 is SNHLY and CDR2 FYNNEI. Deletions cut 6 bases from V and 7 bases from J, with 21 bases between. The DNA of the CDR3 is TGTGCCAGCAGCGCTGACTTTGCGGTGGTGGCTGGCTACACCTTC. Its translation is CASSADFAVVAGYTF. The complete variable domain, with remaining parts taken from reference TRBV2 and TRBJ1-2, reads EPEVTQTPSHQVTQMGQEVILRCVPISNHLYFYWYRQILGQKVEFLVSFYNNEISEKSEIFDDQFSVERPDGSNFTLKIRSTKLEDSAMYFCASSADFAVVAGYTFGSGTRLTVV.